The T cell receptor (beta chain) under discussion was sequenced for a study of cytomegalovirus exposure and HLA in healthy donors. Despite likely unrecorded immune exposures, the donors were nominally healthy at the time of sampling. Study outcomes and limitations: As was reported, the HLA-A and HLA-B alleles of most subjects were accurately predicted from TCR beta sequences. A later analysis appeared to link common viral pathogens to several of the most significant clusters. In an earlier analysis, productive rearrangement rates for most beta V segments clustered near 87% or 30%.

PCR involved 60 Vbeta and 13 Jbeta primers. Here immunoSEQ multiplex PCR was the method, and the copy in TCRdb shows in-frame clones only, minus some. The repertoire has more than 110,000 clones, roughly three quarters of them found once; the top ten carry roughly 4.7%. With respect to this clone: Antigen specificity is unknown. The sample contains more than one DNA sequence encoding this CDR3.

The sequence was collected from a male donor in good health and CMV-seronegative. The sequenced sample was PBMCs.

Here the CDR3 DNA reads TGTGCCAGCAGCGTTCGTAGCGGGGGTTACAATGAGCAGTTCTTC. This gives the protein CASSVRSGGYNEQFF. The chain uses TRBV9 and TRBJ2-1, with TRBD2 matching 9 bases. V was pared by 2 bases and J by 4 bases, with 4 bases of the junction left unmatched. Germline loops: CDR1 SGDLS, CDR2 YYNGEE. The CDR3 has 15 residues.